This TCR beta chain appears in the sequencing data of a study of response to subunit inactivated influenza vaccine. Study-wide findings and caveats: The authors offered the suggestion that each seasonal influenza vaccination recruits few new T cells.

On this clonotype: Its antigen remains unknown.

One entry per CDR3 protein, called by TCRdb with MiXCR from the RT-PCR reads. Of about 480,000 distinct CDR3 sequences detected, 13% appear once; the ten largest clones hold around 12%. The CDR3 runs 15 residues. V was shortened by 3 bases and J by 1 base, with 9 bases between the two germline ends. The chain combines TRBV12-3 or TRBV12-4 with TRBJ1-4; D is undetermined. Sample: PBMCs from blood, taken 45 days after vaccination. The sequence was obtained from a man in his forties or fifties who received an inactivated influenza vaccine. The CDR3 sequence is CASSFMWGTNEKLFF. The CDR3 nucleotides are TGTGCCAGCAGTTTTATGTGGGGAACTAATGAAAAACTGTTTTTT.